A selection of T cell receptor beta chains follows, all from one sample in a study of blood T cell repertoires in COVID-19. Produced via immunoSEQ multiplex PCR; TCRdb's table is partial and in-frame only. The sample records around 230,000 clones, 80% to 90% being singletons. The sample was PBMCs or T cells enriched from blood (not recorded which). The receptor set was obtained from a middle-aged woman with acute COVID-19. Both conserved end residues are part of each CDR3. A D gene is named only where the DNA matches it firmly. A row's size may be missing; if present it is once, few, many or a size class.

j_call,d_call,cdr3_length,clone_size,v_call,cdr3_nt,cdr3_aa
TRBJ1-3,NA,14,NA,TRBV18,TGTGCCAGCTCAGCAGTTGACACGGGAAACACCATATATTTT,CASSAVDTGNTIYF
TRBJ2-2,TRBD1,15,once,TRBV5-1,TGCGCCAGCAGCTTTGGGACAGGGAACACCGGGGAGCTGTTTTTT,CASSFGTGNTGELFF
TRBJ1-1,NA,12,NA,TRBV14,TGTGCCAGCAGCCATCCGGGAGCTGAAGCTTTCTTT,CASSHPGAEAFF
TRBJ1-1,TRBD1,12,once,TRBV12-3/TRBV12-4,TGTGCCAGCAGTTTCTGGGACAGTGAAGCTTTCTTT,CASSFWDSEAFF
TRBJ1-4,TRBD1,15,once,TRBV19,TGTGCCAGTAGTTCCCGGGGACAGGGAACTGAAAAACTGTTTTTT,CASSSRGQGTEKLFF
TRBJ1-4,TRBD1,13,NA,TRBV18,TGTGCCACCGGGACAGGAACTAATGAAAAACTGTTTTTT,CATGTGTNEKLFF
TRBJ1-1,NA,16,once,TRBV19,TGTGCCAGTAGTATCGGGCAAATAGGGGTGAACACTGAAGCTTTCTTT,CASSIGQIGVNTEAFF
TRBJ2-3,NA,14,once,TRBV5-5,TGTGCCAGCAGCTTGACAGGAACCACAGATACGCAGTATTTT,CASSLTGTTDTQYF
TRBJ1-2,NA,13,NA,TRBV12-3/TRBV12-4,TGTGCCAGCAGTGTGACAGAGTTGGATGGCTACACCTTC,CASSVTELDGYTF
TRBJ1-5,NA,18,NA,TRBV5-5,TGTGCCAGCAGCCCCCGGGACTCTCTTGGAGCGGGCAATCAGCCCCAGCATTTT,CASSPRDSLGAGNQPQHF
TRBJ2-3,TRBD1,14,NA,TRBV6-5,TGTGCCAGCAGAGTTGGGGGACAGGGGTCGTCGCAGTATTTT,CASRVGGQGSSQYF
TRBJ1-2,NA,11,NA,TRBV11-2,TGTGCCAGCAGCTCGGGATATGGCTACACCTTC,CASSSGYGYTF
TRBJ2-1,TRBD2,15,NA,TRBV7-8,TGTGCCAGCAGCCCGCCGGGACTAGCGGGCAATGAGCAGTTCTTC,CASSPPGLAGNEQFF
TRBJ1-1,NA,17,NA,TRBV12-5,TGTGCTAGTGGTCACACCCGCGGTGAGGGTTCCGTCTATGAAGCTTTCTTT,CASGHTRGEGSVYEAFF
TRBJ1-1,NA,15,NA,TRBV9,TGTGCCAGCAACCTAGGCCCCTTCCAGAACACTGAAGCTTTCTTT,CASNLGPFQNTEAFF
TRBJ1-1,TRBD1,15,NA,TRBV27,TGTGCCAGCAGTTGGACAGGGGGCATGAACACTGAAGCTTTCTTT,CASSWTGGMNTEAFF
TRBJ1-1,NA,11,once,TRBV10-3,TGTGCCATCAGTGAAAACGACAGAGCTTTCTTT,CAISENDRAFF
TRBJ2-3,TRBD2,16,NA,TRBV2,TGTGCCAGCAATCAGGCTAGCGGGGGGGGCCCAGATACGCAGTATTTT,CASNQASGGGPDTQYF
TRBJ1-1,TRBD1,14,NA,TRBV4-1,TGCGCCAGCAGCCCTGGCGAGACAGGGGGCTCTGTTTTCTTT,CASSPGETGGSVFF
TRBJ2-1,TRBD2,12,NA,TRBV29-1,TGCAGCGCCTCGGCACTAGCGGGTAGTATGATCTTC,CSASALAGSMIF
TRBJ2-7,NA,13,once,TRBV3-1/TRBV3-2,TGTGCCAGCAGCCAAGAGCGGGGTTACGAGCAGTACTTC,CASSQERGYEQYF
TRBJ1-5,NA,15,NA,TRBV5-5,TGTGCCAGCAGCTTGGTGGGGCAGAACAATCAGCCCCAGCATTTT,CASSLVGQNNQPQHF
TRBJ1-1,NA,15,few,TRBV3-1/TRBV3-2,TGTGCCAGCAGCCAAGCTGGCAGGGCGAACACTGAAGCTTTCTTT,CASSQAGRANTEAFF
TRBJ2-1,NA,11,NA,TRBV21-1,TGTGCCAGCAGCAAGGGACAGGGTATGTTCTTC,CASSKGQGMFF
TRBJ1-5,NA,14,NA,TRBV19,TGTGCCAGTAGTAACGGACAGACGAATCAGCCCCAGCATTTT,CASSNGQTNQPQHF
TRBJ1-5,NA,16,NA,TRBV4-1,TGCGCCAGCAGCCAATCCCCCGGCGGTAACAATCAGCCCCAGCATTTT,CASSQSPGGNNQPQHF
TRBJ1-1,NA,13,once,TRBV27,TGTGCCAGCATGATTAACAGGGACACTGAAGCTTTCTTT,CASMINRDTEAFF
TRBJ1-2,TRBD1,14,NA,TRBV14,TGTGCCAGCAGCCCCGGGGGACAGGGTTATGGCTACACCTTC,CASSPGGQGYGYTF
TRBJ2-1,TRBD1,16,NA,TRBV5-1,TGCGCCAGCAGCCTGACGACGGGACAGGGGATAGAGGAGCAGTTCTTC,CASSLTTGQGIEEQFF
TRBJ1-2,NA,14,NA,TRBV7-2,TGTGCCAGCAGCGCCGGGACATTCGCCTATGGCTACACCTTC,CASSAGTFAYGYTF
TRBJ1-6,TRBD1,14,NA,TRBV27,TGTGCCAGCGCGGGACAGAAATATAATTCACCCCTCCACTTT,CASAGQKYNSPLHF
TRBJ2-7,NA,14,once,TRBV7-6,TGTGCCAGCAGCTTAGGGACGGGGTACGACGAGCAGTACTTC,CASSLGTGYDEQYF
TRBJ1-2,TRBD1,11,NA,TRBV18,TGTGCCAGCTCACCTGGACAGGCTTACACCTTC,CASSPGQAYTF
TRBJ1-1,TRBD1,15,NA,TRBV7-9,TGTGCCAGCAGCTTATGGACAGGGCTTAACACTGAAGCTTTCTTT,CASSLWTGLNTEAFF
TRBJ1-2,TRBD1,19,NA,TRBV3-1/TRBV3-2,TGTGCCAGCAGCCAAGAGGGCGCCCCGGACAGGGCCCTTAGAGATGGCTACACCTTC,CASSQEGAPDRALRDGYTF
TRBJ1-1,NA,14,once,TRBV5-1,TGCGCCAGCAGCTTTGGGGCAGGGAGGACTGAAGCTTTCTTT,CASSFGAGRTEAFF
TRBJ1-2,NA,13,NA,TRBV27,TGTGCCAGCAGTTTATCACACGACTATGGCTACACCTTC,CASSLSHDYGYTF
TRBJ1-5,NA,12,once,TRBV29-1,TGCAGCGTTCGTAATAGCAATCAGCCCCAGCATTTT,CSVRNSNQPQHF
TRBJ2-1,NA,14,NA,TRBV7-2,TGTGCCAGCAGCTTTACAACTAGCTTTTATGAGCAGTTCTTC,CASSFTTSFYEQFF
TRBJ1-4,NA,14,NA,TRBV30,TGTGCCTGGTCCTCAGGGGTTGGAAATGAAAAACTGTTTTTT,CAWSSGVGNEKLFF
TRBJ1-3,TRBD1,15,NA,TRBV3-1/TRBV3-2,TGTGCCAGCAGCCAAGACAGGGGGGTTGGAAACACCATATATTTT,CASSQDRGVGNTIYF
TRBJ1-1,NA,11,once,TRBV20-1,TGCAGTGCTAGACACTCCTCAGGGGCTTTCTTT,CSARHSSGAFF
TRBJ1-1,NA,16,once,TRBV5-1,TGCGCCAGCATCAAAGAAGGCTCGGGGTTGAACACTGAAGCTTTCTTT,CASIKEGSGLNTEAFF
TRBJ1-6,NA,15,NA,TRBV19,TGTGCCAGTAGCCAAGGGGATGTAGGGAATTCACCCCTCCACTTT,CASSQGDVGNSPLHF
TRBJ2-1,NA,15,once,TRBV19,TGTGCCAGTAGTATAGTTTCCAGCGGGTACAATGAGCAGTTCTTC,CASSIVSSGYNEQFF
TRBJ1-1,TRBD1,14,NA,TRBV2,TGTGCCAGCAGTCGGACAGGGGGTAACACTGAAGCTTTCTTT,CASSRTGGNTEAFF
TRBJ1-6,TRBD1,15,NA,TRBV6-4,TGTGCCAGCAGGATAGAGGCAGGGGGACGGTCACCCCTCCACTTT,CASRIEAGGRSPLHF
TRBJ1-1,TRBD1,15,NA,TRBV5-4,TGTGCCAGCAGCTTGGCTCAGGGGGCGAGGACTGAAGCTTTCTTT,CASSLAQGARTEAFF
TRBJ1-3,NA,14,NA,TRBV9,TGTGCCAGCACTGAGAGTAACTCTGGAAACACCATATATTTT,CASTESNSGNTIYF
TRBJ2-3,TRBD2,17,NA,TRBV4-3,TGCGCCAGCAGCCAAGAGGTAGGACTAGCGGACACAGATACGCAGTATTTT,CASSQEVGLADTDTQYF
TRBJ1-5,TRBD1,15,NA,TRBV4-1,TGCGCCAGCAGCCAACTGACAGGGTCGACTCAGCCCCAGCATTTT,CASSQLTGSTQPQHF